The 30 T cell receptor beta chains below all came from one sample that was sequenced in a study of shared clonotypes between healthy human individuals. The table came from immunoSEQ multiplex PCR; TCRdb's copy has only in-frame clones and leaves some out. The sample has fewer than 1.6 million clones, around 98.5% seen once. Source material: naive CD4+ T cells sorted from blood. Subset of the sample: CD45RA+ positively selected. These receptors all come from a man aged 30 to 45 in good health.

The CDR3 DNA reads as TGTGCCTGGAGTTTCTCTCGCTTAAACGGCGCTCAGTACTTC. This gives the protein CAWSFSRLNGAQYF. J is TRBJ2-7 and V is TRBV30; D call uncertain. The CDR3 loop spans 14 amino acids. The V gene lost 2 bases and the J gene lost 10 bases, with 21 bases spanning the gap. CDR1 is GTSNPN and CDR2 is SVGIG in the germline V gene (reference sequence). The whole variable domain, remainder taken from reference TRBV30 and TRBJ2-7, is SQTIHQWPATLVQPVGSPLSLECTVEGTSNPNLYWYRQAAGRGLQLLFYSVGIGQISSEVPQNLSASRPQDRQFILSSKKLLLSDSGFYLCAWSFSRLNGAQYFGPGTRLTVT.

CDR3 bases: TGTGCCAGCAGACCTCTAGCGGAAAACACCGGGGAGCTGTTTTTT. Translation gives CASRPLAENTGELFF. The chain uses TRBV9 and TRBJ2-2, with TRBD2 identical over 7 bases. Germline CDR1 and CDR2: SGDLS and YYNGEE. The CDR3 length is 15 residues. J lost 2 bases, V lost 5 bases, and 6 bases had no gene match.

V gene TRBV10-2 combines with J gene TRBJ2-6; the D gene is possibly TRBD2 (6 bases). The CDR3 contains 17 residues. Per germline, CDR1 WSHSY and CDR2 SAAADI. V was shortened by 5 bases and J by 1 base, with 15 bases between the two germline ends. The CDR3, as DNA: TGCGCCAGCAGTTTGGGGACTTCCGGTTCTGGGGCCAACGTCCTGACTTTC. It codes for CASSLGTSGSGANVLTF.

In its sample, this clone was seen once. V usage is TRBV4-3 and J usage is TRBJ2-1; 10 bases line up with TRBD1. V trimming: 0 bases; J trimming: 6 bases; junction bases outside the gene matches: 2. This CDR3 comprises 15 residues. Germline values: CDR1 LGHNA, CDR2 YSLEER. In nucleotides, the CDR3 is TGCGCCAGCAGCCAAGAGGGACAGGGGACCAATGAGCAGTTCTTC. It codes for CASSQEGQGTNEQFF.

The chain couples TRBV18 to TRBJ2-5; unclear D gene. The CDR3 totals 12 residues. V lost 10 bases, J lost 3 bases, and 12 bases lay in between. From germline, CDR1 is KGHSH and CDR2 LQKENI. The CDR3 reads CATGPMEETQYF. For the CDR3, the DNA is TGTGCCACCGGACCTATGGAAGAGACCCAGTACTTC. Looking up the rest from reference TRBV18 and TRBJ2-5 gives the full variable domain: NAGVMQNPRHLVRRRGQEARLRCSPMKGHSHVYWYRQLPEEGLKFMVYLQKENIIDESGMPKERFSAEFPKEGPSILRIQQVVRGDSAAYFCATGPMEETQYFGPGTRLLVL.

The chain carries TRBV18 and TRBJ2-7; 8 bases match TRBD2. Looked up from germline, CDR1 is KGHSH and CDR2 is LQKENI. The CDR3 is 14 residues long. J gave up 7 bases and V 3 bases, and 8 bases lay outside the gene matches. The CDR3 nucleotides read TGTGCCAGCTCACCCGGGGCAGCGGGAGAAGAGCAGTACTTC. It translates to CASSPGAAGEEQYF.

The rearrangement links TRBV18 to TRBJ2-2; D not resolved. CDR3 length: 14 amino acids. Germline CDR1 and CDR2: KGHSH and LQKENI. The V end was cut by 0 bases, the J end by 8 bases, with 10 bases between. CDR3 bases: TGTGCCAGCTCACCACCGTTCCTTCCGGGGGAGCTGTTTTTT. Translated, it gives CASSPPFLPGELFF.

The CDR3, as DNA: TGTGCCAGCAGTGAGGAAAGCTGGACTAGCGGCATATACAATGAGCAGTTCTTC. Translating it yields CASSEESWTSGIYNEQFF. The chain uses TRBV6-4 and TRBJ2-1, with 10 nucleotides matching TRBD2. Germline trimming cut 3 bases from V and 4 bases from J; bases unmatched to any gene: 12. This CDR3 has 18 residues. The V gene's germline CDR1 is MRHNA and CDR2 SNTAGT.

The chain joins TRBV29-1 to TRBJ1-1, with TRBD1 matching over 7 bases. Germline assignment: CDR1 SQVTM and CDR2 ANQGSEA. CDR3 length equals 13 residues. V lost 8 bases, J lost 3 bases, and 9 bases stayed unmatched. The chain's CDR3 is CSSYDRADTEAFF. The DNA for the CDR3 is TGCAGCTCCTATGACAGGGCGGACACTGAAGCTTTCTTT. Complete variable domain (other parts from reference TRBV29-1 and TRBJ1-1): SAVISQKPSRDICQRGTSLTIQCQVDSQVTMMFWYRQQPGQSLTLIATANQGSEATYESGFVIDKFPISRPNLTFSTLTVSNMSPEDSSIYLCSSYDRADTEAFFGQGTRLTVV.

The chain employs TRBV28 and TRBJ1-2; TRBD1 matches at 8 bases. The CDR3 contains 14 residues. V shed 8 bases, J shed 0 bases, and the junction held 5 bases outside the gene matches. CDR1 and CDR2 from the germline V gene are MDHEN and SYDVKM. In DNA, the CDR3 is TGTGCCAGCGGGACAGGCTCTTCTAACTATGGCTACACCTTC. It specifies CASGTGSSNYGYTF.

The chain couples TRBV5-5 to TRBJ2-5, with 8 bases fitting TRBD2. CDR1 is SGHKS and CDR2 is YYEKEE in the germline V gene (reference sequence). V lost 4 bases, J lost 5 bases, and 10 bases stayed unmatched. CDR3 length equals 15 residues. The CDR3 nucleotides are TGTGCCAGCAGCGGGATGGGACTAGTCACGGAGACCCAGTACTTC. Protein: CASSGMGLVTETQYF.

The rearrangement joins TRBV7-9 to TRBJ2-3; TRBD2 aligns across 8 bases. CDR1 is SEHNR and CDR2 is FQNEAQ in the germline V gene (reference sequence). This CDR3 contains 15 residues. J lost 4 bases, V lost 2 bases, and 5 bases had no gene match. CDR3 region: CASSLTGGPPDTQYF. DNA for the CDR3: TGTGCCAGCAGCTTAACGGGAGGGCCGCCAGATACGCAGTATTTT.

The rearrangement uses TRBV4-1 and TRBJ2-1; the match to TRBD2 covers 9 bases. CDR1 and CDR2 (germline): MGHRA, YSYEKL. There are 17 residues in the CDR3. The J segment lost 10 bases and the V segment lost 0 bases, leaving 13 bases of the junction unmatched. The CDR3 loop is CASSQDPKGAGGGEQFF. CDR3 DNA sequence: TGCGCCAGCAGCCAAGATCCCAAGGGAGCGGGAGGAGGAGAGCAGTTCTTC.

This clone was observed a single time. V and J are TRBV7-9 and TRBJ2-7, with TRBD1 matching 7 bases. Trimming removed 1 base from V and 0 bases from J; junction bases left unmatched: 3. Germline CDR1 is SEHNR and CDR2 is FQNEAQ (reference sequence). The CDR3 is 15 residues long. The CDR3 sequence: CASSLGDRDSYEQYF. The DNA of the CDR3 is TGTGCCAGCAGCTTAGGGGACAGAGACTCCTACGAGCAGTACTTC.

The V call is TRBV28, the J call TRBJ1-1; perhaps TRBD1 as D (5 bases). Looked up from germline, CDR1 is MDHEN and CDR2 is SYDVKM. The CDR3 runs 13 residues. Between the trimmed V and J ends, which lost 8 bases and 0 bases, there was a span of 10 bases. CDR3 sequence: CASEGPLNTEAFF. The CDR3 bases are TGTGCCAGCGAGGGACCCCTGAACACTGAAGCTTTCTTT.

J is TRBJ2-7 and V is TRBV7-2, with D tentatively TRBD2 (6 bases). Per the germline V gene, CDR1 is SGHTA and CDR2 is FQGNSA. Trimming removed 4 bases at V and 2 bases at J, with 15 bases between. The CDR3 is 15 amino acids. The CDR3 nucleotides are TGTGCCAGCAGCTATATACCCGGGACTGCCTACGAGCAGTACTTC. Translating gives CASSYIPGTAYEQYF. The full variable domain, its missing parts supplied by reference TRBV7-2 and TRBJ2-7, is GAGVSQSPSNKVTEKGKDVELRCDPISGHTALYWYRQSLGQGLEFLIYFQGNSAPDKSGLPSDRFSAERTGGSVSTLTIQRTQQEDSAVYLCASSYIPGTAYEQYFGPGTRLTVT.

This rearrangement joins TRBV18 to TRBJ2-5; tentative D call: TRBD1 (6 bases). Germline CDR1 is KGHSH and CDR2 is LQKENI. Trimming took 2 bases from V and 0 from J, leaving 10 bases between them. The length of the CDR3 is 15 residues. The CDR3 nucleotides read TGTGCCAGCTCACCAACGACAGGCTACCAAGAGACCCAGTACTTC. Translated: CASSPTTGYQETQYF.

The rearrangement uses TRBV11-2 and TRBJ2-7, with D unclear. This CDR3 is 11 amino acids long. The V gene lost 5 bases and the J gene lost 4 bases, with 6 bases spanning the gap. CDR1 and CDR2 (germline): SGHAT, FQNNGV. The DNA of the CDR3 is TGTGCCAGCAGCCATCGATACGAGCAGTACTTC. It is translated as CASSHRYEQYF.

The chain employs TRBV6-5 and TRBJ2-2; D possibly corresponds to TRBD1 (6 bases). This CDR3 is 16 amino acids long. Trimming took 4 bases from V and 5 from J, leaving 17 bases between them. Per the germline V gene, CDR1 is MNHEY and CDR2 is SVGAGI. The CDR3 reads CASSSPRDTHTGELFF. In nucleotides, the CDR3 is TGTGCCAGCAGTTCCCCTAGGGACACTCATACCGGGGAGCTGTTTTTT.

CDR3 DNA: TGTGCCAGCAGCTTGACGACAGGGTCCGGAAACACCATATATTTT. Protein product: CASSLTTGSGNTIYF. The J gene is TRBJ1-3, the V gene TRBV5-4; 7 bases agree with TRBD1. V lost 1 base and J lost 4; bases outside the gene matches: 5. The CDR3 spans 15 residues. Germline V CDR1 and CDR2: SGHNT, YYREEE (reference sequence). The whole variable domain, filled in from reference TRBV5-4 and TRBJ1-3, reads ETGVTQSPTHLIKTRGQQVTLRCSSQSGHNTVSWYQQALGQGPQFIFQYYREEENGRGNFPPRFSGLQFPNYSSELNVNALELDDSALYLCASSLTTGSGNTIYFGEGSWLTVV.

The CDR3 region is CASSLTGELFF. CDR3 sequence (DNA): TGTGCCAGCAGCTTAACCGGGGAGCTGTTTTTT. This chain links TRBV11-2 with TRBJ2-2; D is ambiguous. Trimming stripped 2 bases from V and 5 bases from J, with 0 bases between. The CDR3 is 11 residues long. Looked up from germline, CDR1 is SGHAT and CDR2 is FQNNGV.

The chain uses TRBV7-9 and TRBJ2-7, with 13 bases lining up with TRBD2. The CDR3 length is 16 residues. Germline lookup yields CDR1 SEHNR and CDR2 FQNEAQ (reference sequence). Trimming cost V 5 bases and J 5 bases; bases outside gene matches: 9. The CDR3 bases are TGTGCCAGCAGCCGACGGACTAGCGGGAGATTCGACGAGCAGTACTTC. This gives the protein CASSRRTSGRFDEQYF.

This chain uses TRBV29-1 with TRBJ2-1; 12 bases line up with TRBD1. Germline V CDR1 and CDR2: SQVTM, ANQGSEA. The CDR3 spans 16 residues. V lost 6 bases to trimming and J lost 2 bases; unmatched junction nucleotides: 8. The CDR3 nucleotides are TGCAGCGTCGAATATGGGACAGGGGGCGCCTACAATGAGCAGTTCTTC. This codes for CSVEYGTGGAYNEQFF.

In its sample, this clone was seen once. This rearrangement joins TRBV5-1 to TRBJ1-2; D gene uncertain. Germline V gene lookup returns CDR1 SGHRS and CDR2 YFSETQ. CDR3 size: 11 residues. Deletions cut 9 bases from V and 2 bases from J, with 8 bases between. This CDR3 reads CAISINYGYTF. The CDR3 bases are TGCGCCATCTCAATCAACTATGGCTACACCTTC. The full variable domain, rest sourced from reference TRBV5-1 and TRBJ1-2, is KAGVTQTPRYLIKTRGQQVTLSCSPISGHRSVSWYQQTPGQGLQFLFEYFSETQRNKGNFPGRFSGRQFSNSRSEMNVSTLELGDSALYLCAISINYGYTFGSGTRLTVV.

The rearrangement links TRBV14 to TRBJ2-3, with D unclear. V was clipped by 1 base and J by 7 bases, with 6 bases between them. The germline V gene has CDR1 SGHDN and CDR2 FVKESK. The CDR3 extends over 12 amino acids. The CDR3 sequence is CASSQVGNTQYF. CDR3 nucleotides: TGTGCCAGCAGCCAAGTTGGTAATACGCAGTATTTT.

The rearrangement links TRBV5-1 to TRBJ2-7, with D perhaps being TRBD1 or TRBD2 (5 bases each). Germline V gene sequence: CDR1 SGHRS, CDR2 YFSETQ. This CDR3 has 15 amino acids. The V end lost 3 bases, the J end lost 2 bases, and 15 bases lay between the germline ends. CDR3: CASSSPGRTTYEQYF. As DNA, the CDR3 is TGCGCCAGCAGCTCGCCGGGACGGACAACCTACGAGCAGTACTTC.

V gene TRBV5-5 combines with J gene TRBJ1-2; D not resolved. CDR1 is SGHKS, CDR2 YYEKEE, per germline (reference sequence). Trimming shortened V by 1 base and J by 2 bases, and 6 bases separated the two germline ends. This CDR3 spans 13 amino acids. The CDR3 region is CASSLRENYGYTF. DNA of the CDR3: TGTGCCAGCAGCTTGCGGGAGAACTATGGCTACACCTTC.

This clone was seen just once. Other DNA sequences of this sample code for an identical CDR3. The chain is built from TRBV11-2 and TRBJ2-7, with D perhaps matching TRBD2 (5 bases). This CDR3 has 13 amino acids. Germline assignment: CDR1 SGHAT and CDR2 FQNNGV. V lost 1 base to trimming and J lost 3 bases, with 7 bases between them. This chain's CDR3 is CASSLGGGYEQYF. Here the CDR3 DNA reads TGTGCCAGCAGCTTAGGAGGAGGCTACGAGCAGTACTTC. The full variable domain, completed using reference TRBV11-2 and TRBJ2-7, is EAGVAQSPRYKIIEKRQSVAFWCNPISGHATLYWYQQILGQGPKLLIQFQNNGVVDDSQLPKDRFSAERLKGVDSTLKIQPAKLEDSAVYLCASSLGGGYEQYFGPGTRLTVT.

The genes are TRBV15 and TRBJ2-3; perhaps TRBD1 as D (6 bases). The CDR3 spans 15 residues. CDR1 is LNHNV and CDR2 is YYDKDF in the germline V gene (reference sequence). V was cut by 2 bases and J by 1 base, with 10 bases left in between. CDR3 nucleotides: TGTGCCACCAGCAGAAGAGGGGGAGGCACAGATACGCAGTATTTT. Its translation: CATSRRGGGTDTQYF.

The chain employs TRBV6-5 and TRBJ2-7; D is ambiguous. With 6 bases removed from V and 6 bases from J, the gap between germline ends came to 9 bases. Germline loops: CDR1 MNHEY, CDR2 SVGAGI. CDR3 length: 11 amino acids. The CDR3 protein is CASRSPGEQYF. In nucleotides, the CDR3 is TGTGCCAGCAGATCCCCTGGCGAGCAGTACTTC.